These 24 T cell receptor beta chains originate from one sample sequenced in a study of blood T cells in healthy people across ages. A second PCR, run for roughly 7 to 11 cycles, used a sample-barcoded 5' primer plus a J-beta primer mix. TCRdb recomputed calls from the 5' RACE reads with MiXCR, one row per CDR3 protein. This table holds about 1.6 million distinct CDR3 sequences, roughly a third found once. The sample comprised blood. These receptors were taken from a woman in her twenties or thirties in good health.

V gene TRBV20-1 combines with J gene TRBJ2-3; no definite D call. Germline V gene lookup returns CDR1 DFQATT and CDR2 SNEGSKA (reference sequence). CDR3 size: 12 residues. Trimming removed 5 bases from V and 0 bases from J, with 6 bases in between. The CDR3 protein is CSAWFSTDTQYF. The DNA for the CDR3 is TGCAGTGCTTGGTTCAGCACAGATACGCAGTATTTT.

This clonotype has just a few counts. The rearrangement joins TRBV27 to TRBJ2-5; 7 bases are a match to TRBD1. V was clipped by 5 bases and J by 3 bases; unmatched bases: 9. Looked up from germline, CDR1 is MNHEY and CDR2 is SMNVEV (reference sequence). The CDR3 is 15 residues long. This chain's CDR3 is CASSSEGAWEETQYF. The CDR3 coding sequence is TGTGCCAGCAGTAGCGAGGGGGCGTGGGAAGAGACCCAGTACTTC.

The rearrangement links TRBV5-4 to TRBJ2-4, with D possibly TRBD2 on 5 matching bases. The J call may be in error: the DNA end matches TRBJ2-7 better. The CDR3 spans 12 residues. Germline CDR1 SGHNT, CDR2 YYREEE (reference sequence). The DNA of the CDR3 is TGTGCCAGCAGCTGGGCGGGCGGCGAGCAGTACTTC. It codes for CASSWAGGEQYF.

This clonotype appeared many times. This rearrangement joins TRBV9 to TRBJ1-6; D might be TRBD1 (6 bases). This CDR3 has 15 amino acids. Germline V gives CDR1 SGDLS, CDR2 YYNGEE. V lost 4 bases to trimming and J lost 9 bases, with 17 bases between them. The CDR3 sequence: CASSLGNRAGSPLHF. Here the CDR3 DNA reads TGTGCCAGCAGCTTAGGGAACAGGGCGGGTTCACCCCTCCACTTT.

The CDR3 protein is CASSLASVSGANVLTF. The CDR3 coding sequence is TGTGCCAGCAGCTTAGCGTCAGTCTCTGGGGCCAACGTCCTGACTTTC. This chain links TRBV7-9 with TRBJ2-6; D is ambiguous. This CDR3 spans 16 amino acids. The germline V and J ends were trimmed by 0 bases and 0 bases, with 6 bases remaining between them. Germline CDR1 and CDR2: SEHNR and FQNEAQ (reference sequence). Full variable domain (rest looked up from reference TRBV7-9 and TRBJ2-6): DTGVSQNPRHKITKRGQNVTFRCDPISEHNRLYWYRQTLGQGPEFLTYFQNEAQLEKSRLLSDRFSAERPKGSFSTLEIQRTEQGDSAMYLCASSLASVSGANVLTFGAGSRLTVL.

Only one count was recorded for this clonotype. A much larger clone lies one base from this, so it may be a read error. CDR3 loop: CASSQGWGAGDYTF. The CDR3 nucleotides are TGTGCCAGCAGCCAAGGATGGGGGGCCGGTGACTACACCTTC. V gene TRBV3-1 combines with J gene TRBJ1-2; tentative D call: TRBD1 (6 bases). This CDR3 is built from 14 residues. Germline V lookup: CDR1 LGHDT, CDR2 YNNKEL (reference sequence). V gave up 1 base and J gave up 10 bases, with 16 bases separating them.

The chain employs TRBV20-1 and TRBJ2-4; TRBD2 is a possible D gene (5 bases). This CDR3 is built from 13 residues. Germline assignment: CDR1 DFQATT and CDR2 SNEGSKA (reference sequence). Trimming pared 6 bases from V and 0 bases from J, leaving 9 bases between. The CDR3 coding sequence is TGCAGTGCCCGGGGAGTAGCCAAAAACATTCAGTACTTC. The encoded protein is CSARGVAKNIQYF.

This clonotype was observed a few times. This rearrangement joins TRBV5-1 to TRBJ2-5, with D uncertain. The V gene's germline CDR1 is SGHRS and CDR2 YFSETQ. This CDR3 has 12 amino acids. V was shortened by 0 bases and J by 11 bases, with 11 bases between the two germline ends. CDR3 bases: TGCGCCAGCAGCTTGGACGGGTCTAGGCAGTACTTC. This translates into CASSLDGSRQYF.

The chain couples TRBV12-3 or TRBV12-4 to TRBJ1-1; D unclear. The CDR3 is 15 amino acids. V lost 3 bases to trimming and J lost 2 bases, with 13 bases between them. CDR3 DNA sequence: TGTGCCAGCAGTTTGGGGTCCCCTCCCAACACTGAAGCTTTCTTT. This encodes CASSLGSPPNTEAFF.

This clonotype turned up a few times. A read error may explain this, as a much larger clone is one base away. V is TRBV6-2 or TRBV6-3 and J is TRBJ2-5; 7 positions agree with TRBD2. The germline gives CDR1 MNHEY, CDR2 SVGEGT. This CDR3 region has 15 residues. Trimming at V came to 5 bases and at J to 11 bases, leaving 17 bases not matched to a gene. The CDR3 sequence: CASSSRLASGSEQYF. The CDR3 DNA reads as TGTGCCAGCAGTAGCCGACTAGCATCGGGGAGTGAGCAGTACTTC.

This clonotype has just a few counts. The chain has TRBV5-1 and TRBJ2-1, with 8 bases lining up with TRBD2. Germline assignment: CDR1 SGHRS and CDR2 YFSETQ. V shed 0 bases and J 5 bases; nucleotides not matched to a gene: 4. This CDR3 is built from 15 residues. CDR3 nucleotide sequence: TGCGCCAGCAGCTTGGGACGGGAGGGCCACAATGAGCAGTTCTTC. Translating gives CASSLGREGHNEQFF.

The chain uses TRBV12-3 or TRBV12-4 and TRBJ2-3; D perhaps matches TRBD1 (6 bases). CDR3 size: 13 residues. The V gene lost 10 bases and the J gene lost 2 bases, with 13 bases spanning the gap. The chain's CDR3 is CATGQYNTDTQYF. The CDR3, as DNA: TGTGCCACTGGACAGTACAACACAGATACGCAGTATTTT.

The J gene is TRBJ2-3, the V gene TRBV25-1, with D perhaps given as TRBD1 or TRBD2 (5 bases each). Trimming took off 0 bases at V and 4 bases at J, with 11 bases between the two ends. The V gene's germline CDR1 is MGHDK and CDR2 SYGVNS. The length of the CDR3 is 15 residues. CDR3 protein: CASSEYRAGADTQYF. The CDR3 DNA sequence: TGTGCCAGCAGTGAATACAGGGCCGGGGCAGATACGCAGTATTTT.

This clonotype was seen a few times. The rearrangement uses TRBV20-1 and TRBJ2-7, with TRBD1 matching over 9 bases. V shed 5 bases and J 4 bases; nucleotides not matched to a gene: 6. CDR3 size: 13 residues. Germline CDR1 and CDR2: DFQATT and SNEGSKA (reference sequence). CDR3 nucleotides: TGCAGTGCTGACAGGGGGAGGAAATACGAGCAGTACTTC. Translation: CSADRGRKYEQYF.

Details on this clonotype: An end of the junction differs from the germline gene, which may be a read error. This chain joins TRBV3-1 and TRBJ2-4; D gene ambiguous. Germline CDR1 LGHDT, CDR2 YNNKEL (reference sequence). The CDR3 covers 12 residues. Here the CDR3 reads CASGQVANIQYF. Written as DNA, the CDR3 is TGTGCCAGCGGCCAAGTGGCAAACATTCAGTACTTC.

The chain couples TRBV20-1 to TRBJ2-3; the match to TRBD2 covers 10 bases. Germline lookup yields CDR1 DFQATT and CDR2 SNEGSKA (reference sequence). Trimming at V came to 4 bases and at J to 0 bases, leaving 10 bases not matched to a gene. This CDR3 contains 17 residues. The CDR3 region has the DNA TGCAGTGCTATGAAGCGGGGGGGTCAAACCAGCACAGATACGCAGTATTTT. This encodes CSAMKRGGQTSTDTQYF.

The CDR3 DNA reads TGTGCCAGCAGTTTGTTATCCGGGACAGGAAACTATGGCTACACCTTC. This encodes CASSLLSGTGNYGYTF. V is TRBV28 and J is TRBJ1-2; TRBD1 matches at 8 bases. The trim removed 3 bases at V and 2 bases at J, leaving 8 bases unmatched. Germline V gene data show CDR1 as MDHEN and CDR2 as SYDVKM. The length of the CDR3 is 16 residues.

A few counts support this clonotype. This chain links TRBV20-1 with TRBJ1-5, with a weak D call TRBD1 (5 bases). CDR1 is DFQATT, CDR2 SNEGSKA, per germline (reference sequence). The CDR3 runs to 14 residues. Deletions cut 0 bases from V and 4 bases from J, with 10 bases between. CDR3 loop: CSARDRQTNQPQHF. The CDR3 DNA is TGCAGTGCTAGAGATCGACAGACAAATCAGCCCCAGCATTTT.

This clonotype was detected a few times. Here the CDR3 DNA reads TGTGCCAGCAGAGAGGGGTCCCGAGCCTACGAGCAGTACTTC. As protein: CASREGSRAYEQYF. The J gene is TRBJ2-7, the V gene TRBV6-1, with D perhaps TRBD1 or TRBD2 (5 bases each). V gave up 6 bases and J gave up 2 bases, with 14 bases separating them. Germline CDR1 is MNHNS and CDR2 is SASEGT. The CDR3 loop spans 14 amino acids.

As regards this clonotype: A much more abundant neighbour one base away suggests this may be a read error. The CDR3 protein is CSARSLDEADYEQYF. The DNA of the CDR3 is TGCAGTGCTAGAAGCCTCGATGAGGCGGACTACGAGCAGTACTTC. This chain connects TRBV20-1 to TRBJ2-7; D unresolved. There are 15 residues in the CDR3. CDR1 DFQATT and CDR2 SNEGSKA come from the germline V gene (reference sequence). With 2 bases removed from V and 3 bases from J, the gap between germline ends came to 17 bases.

This clonotype was seen only a few times. The chain joins TRBV20-1 to TRBJ2-1; D possibly corresponds to TRBD2 (5 bases). Germline lookup yields CDR1 DFQATT and CDR2 SNEGSKA (reference sequence). The CDR3 is made up of 13 amino acids. Trimming took 5 bases from V and 6 from J, leaving 14 bases between them. The CDR3 loop reads CSAPDPGVNEQFF. The CDR3 bases are TGCAGTGCTCCTGACCCCGGGGTCAATGAGCAGTTCTTC.

The DNA of the CDR3 is TGCAGTGCGGCTCCCACTAGCGGCCCAGGGACCCAGTACTTC. Translating gives CSAAPTSGPGTQYF. This chain uses TRBV20-1 with TRBJ2-5; TRBD2 matches at 8 bases. The germline V gene has CDR1 DFQATT and CDR2 SNEGSKA (reference sequence). The junction had 13 bases not matched to a gene; V was cut back by 6 bases and J by 7 bases. The CDR3 contains 14 residues.

V usage is TRBV7-3 and J usage is TRBJ2-3, with 7 bases fitting TRBD2. CDR1 is SGHTA and CDR2 is FQGTGA in the germline V gene. The CDR3 loop spans 17 amino acids. Trimming at V came to 4 bases and at J to 8 bases, leaving 18 bases not matched to a gene. The chain's CDR3 is CASSSDPSGPGEATQYF. The CDR3 DNA reads TGTGCCAGCAGCTCAGATCCTAGCGGTCCTGGAGAAGCTACGCAGTATTTT.

About this clonotype itself: One end of the junction does not line up with germline, which may come from a read error. The genes are TRBV12-3 or TRBV12-4 and TRBJ2-1; tentative D call: TRBD2 (5 bases). This CDR3 is built from 14 residues. The CDR3 reads CASSLAGTYNEPFF. In DNA form, the CDR3 reads TGTGCCAGCAGTCTAGCTGGAACCTACAATGAGCCGTTCTTC.